The 11 T cell receptor beta chains below all came from one sample that was sequenced in a study of T cells in Graves' hyperthyroidism and ophthalmopathy. The source material, RNA transcripts, was used to amplify TCR beta CDR3 regions. RT-PCR in the first round (using the HTBI primer set) targeted the TCR CDR3. One entry per CDR3 protein results from TCRdb running MiXCR on the multiplex PCR reads. Of around 240,000 distinct CDR3 sequences in the sample, 15% to 20% were seen once. Sequencing was performed on blood. The receptor set was obtained from a woman younger than 30 with Graves' ophthalmopathy.

In regard to this clonotype: It may be a read error: a sequence one base away is much more abundant. The J gene is TRBJ2-1, the V gene TRBV29-1; D uncertain. The CDR3 loop spans 13 amino acids. CDR1 is SQVTM and CDR2 is ANQGSEA in the germline V gene. Trimming pared 5 bases from V and 7 bases from J, leaving 15 bases between. The CDR3 reads CSVSGRASNEQFF. The CDR3 region has the DNA TGCAGCGTTAGTGGTCGGGCTTCGAATGAGCAGTTCTTC.

V usage is TRBV5-1 and J usage is TRBJ2-5, with D possibly being TRBD2 (6 bases). V shed 3 bases and J shed 5 bases, with 17 bases lying between them. Germline CDR1 is SGHRS and CDR2 is YFSETQ. This CDR3 comprises 15 residues. The DNA for the CDR3 is TGCGCCAGCAGCTGGACGGGGGTCCCGGGGGAGACCCAGTACTTC. It encodes CASSWTGVPGETQYF.

Notes on this clonotype: Since a much larger clone is just one base distant, this may be a read error. The chain is built from TRBV15 and TRBJ2-5; 11 positions agree with TRBD2. The tail of the sequence fits TRBJ2-1 better, so the J call may be wrong. There are 15 residues in the CDR3. Germline lookup yields CDR1 LNHNV and CDR2 YYDKDF (reference sequence). DNA for the CDR3: TGTGCCACCAGCAGAGATAGCGGGGGGGCAGAGACCCAGTTCTTC. Translated, it gives CATSRDSGGAETQFF.

The sample holds many counts of this clonotype. The chain carries TRBV24-1 and TRBJ2-2; D possibly corresponds to TRBD1 (5 bases). The CDR3 covers 16 residues. CDR1 is KGHDR, CDR2 SFDVKD, per germline. The V end was cut by 4 bases, the J end by 0 bases, with 11 bases between. CDR3 sequence (DNA): TGTGCCACCAGTGACCGGACATCCCCGAACACCGGGGAGCTGTTTTTT. It translates to CATSDRTSPNTGELFF.

This rearrangement joins TRBV6-1 to TRBJ1-2; 8 bases are a match to TRBD1. After removal of 5 bases from V and 4 bases from J, the junction contained 12 bases not matched to a gene. Germline CDR1 and CDR2: MNHNS and SASEGT. The CDR3 extends over 16 amino acids. The CDR3 sequence: CASSRTGTGGLYGYTF. DNA of the CDR3: TGTGCCAGCAGTAGAACCGGGACAGGAGGACTCTATGGCTACACCTTC.

This clonotype was seen ten or more times. The chain uses TRBV3-1 and TRBJ1-1; D unclear. CDR1 is LGHDT, CDR2 YNNKEL, per germline (reference sequence). V shed 3 bases and J shed 1 base, with 9 bases lying between them. There are 14 residues in the CDR3. The CDR3 DNA sequence: TGTGCCAGCAGCCACACTAGCTCGAACACTGAAGCTTTCTTT. This codes for CASSHTSSNTEAFF.

This clonotype showed up many times. The genes are TRBV27 and TRBJ1-1, with a weak D call TRBD1 (5 bases). The V and J ends lost 8 bases and 5 bases respectively, with 18 bases between them. The CDR3 has 14 amino acids. Germline V CDR1 and CDR2: MNHEY, SMNVEV (reference sequence). The CDR3 nucleotides are TGTGCCAGCGCTTTGACAGTTCCACCTACTGAAGCTTTCTTT. Its protein is CASALTVPPTEAFF.

This clonotype has more than one count but fewer than ten. This sequence may be a read error, since a much larger clone differs from it by one base. V gene TRBV28 combines with J gene TRBJ2-1; D remains unclear. CDR1 and CDR2 (germline): MDHEN, SYDVKM. CDR3 size: 12 residues. The CDR3 reads CACSLPYNEQFF. CDR3 bases: TGTGCCTGCAGTCTCCCCTACAATGAGCAGTTCTTC.

This sequence joins TRBV20-1 and TRBJ2-3, with unresolved D. This CDR3 contains 16 residues. CDR1 and CDR2 from the germline V gene are DFQATT and SNEGSKA (reference sequence). Deletions cut 2 bases from V and 6 bases from J, with 21 bases between. The CDR3 spells CSARRLGTGSTDTQYF. The CDR3, as DNA: TGCAGTGCTAGACGTTTGGGAACTGGCAGTACGGATACGCAGTATTTT.

This clonotype has a count of ten or more. This rearrangement joins TRBV7-3 to TRBJ2-3; D gene unclear. This CDR3 is built from 13 residues. In germline, CDR1 is SGHTA, CDR2 FQGTGA. Trimming removed 5 bases from V and 3 bases from J, with 9 bases in between. Here the CDR3 DNA reads TGTGCCAGCAGCCTCTCGATGACAGATACGCAGTATTTT. This encodes CASSLSMTDTQYF.

This clonotype has a count of ten or more. V gene TRBV20-1 combines with J gene TRBJ1-2; D unresolved. CDR3 size: 14 residues. V lost 0 bases to trimming and J lost 6 bases, with 14 bases between them. Germline CDR1 is DFQATT and CDR2 is SNEGSKA (reference sequence). Here the CDR3 DNA reads TGCAGTGCTAGAGAGAGGCAGCCCGCGCATGGCTACACCTTC. Amino acids: CSARERQPAHGYTF.